The sequence of this TCR beta chain was determined in a study of tumor and adjacent non-tumor tissue in lung cancer. RNA was extracted from bulk tissue without any cell sorting. TCRbeta libraries were built with three rounds of nested PCR, modified from ARM-PCR. TCRdb fed the multiplex PCR reads into MiXCR, producing one record per CDR3 protein. Of fewer than 120,000 distinct CDR3 sequences listed, under 90% are singletons. There are many counts of this clonotype. This CDR3 contains 15 residues. J gave up 1 base and V 6 bases, and 11 bases lay outside the gene matches. Germline CDR1 is DFQATT and CDR2 is SNEGSKA (reference sequence).

The rearrangement uses TRBV20-1 and TRBJ1-1; the match to TRBD1 covers 7 bases. The specimen was lung tumor tissue. The clonotype was recovered from a man between 65 and 85 years old with non-small cell lung cancer. The CDR3 sequence is CSADPDREENTEAFF. CDR3 nucleotides: TGCAGTGCCGACCCCGACAGGGAAGAGAACACTGAAGCTTTCTTT.